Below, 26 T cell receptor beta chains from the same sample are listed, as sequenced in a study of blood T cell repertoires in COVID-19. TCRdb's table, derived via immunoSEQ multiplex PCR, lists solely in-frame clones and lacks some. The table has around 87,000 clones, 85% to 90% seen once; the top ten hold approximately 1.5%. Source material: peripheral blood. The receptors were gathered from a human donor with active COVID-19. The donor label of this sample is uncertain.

CDR3 nucleotides: TGTGCCAGCAGTGAGCGGCCAGCCAGCGATACCTTC. Translated: CASSERPASDTF. V usage is TRBV2 and J usage is TRBJ1-2; D is unresolved. V lost 3 bases and J lost 14, with 16 bases in between. The CDR3 has 12 residues. Looked up from germline, CDR1 is SNHLY and CDR2 is FYNNEI. Based on the CDR3 plus reference TRBV2 and TRBJ1-2, the full variable domain is EPEVTQTPSHQVTQMGQEVILRCVPISNHLYFYWYRQILGQKVEFLVSFYNNEISEKSEIFDDQFSVERPDGSNFTLKIRSTKLEDSAMYFCASSERPASDTFGSGTRLTVV.

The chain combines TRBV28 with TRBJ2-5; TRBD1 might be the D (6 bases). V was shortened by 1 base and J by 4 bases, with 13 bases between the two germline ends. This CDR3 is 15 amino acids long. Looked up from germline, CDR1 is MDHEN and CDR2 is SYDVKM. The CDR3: CASSLYAGEIETQYF. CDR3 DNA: TGTGCCAGCAGTTTATATGCAGGGGAGATAGAGACCCAGTACTTC.

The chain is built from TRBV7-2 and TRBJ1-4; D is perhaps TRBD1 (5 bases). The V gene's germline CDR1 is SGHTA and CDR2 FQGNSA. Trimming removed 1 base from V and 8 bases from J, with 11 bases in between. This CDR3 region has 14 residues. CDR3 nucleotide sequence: TGTGCCAGCAGCTTAGGGGGGGATCGGGAAAAACTGTTTTTT. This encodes CASSLGGDREKLFF.

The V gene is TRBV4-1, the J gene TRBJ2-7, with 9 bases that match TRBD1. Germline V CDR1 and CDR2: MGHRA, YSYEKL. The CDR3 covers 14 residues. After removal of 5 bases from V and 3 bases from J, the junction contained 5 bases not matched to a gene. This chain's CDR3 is CASSKTGGHYEQYF. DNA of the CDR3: TGCGCCAGCAGCAAAACAGGGGGCCACTACGAGCAGTACTTC.

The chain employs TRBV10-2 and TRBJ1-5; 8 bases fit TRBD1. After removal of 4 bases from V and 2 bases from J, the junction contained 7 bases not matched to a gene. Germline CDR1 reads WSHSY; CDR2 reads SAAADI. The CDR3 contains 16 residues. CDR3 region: CASSAPGGRGNQPQHF. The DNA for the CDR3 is TGCGCCAGCAGTGCACCAGGGGGCAGGGGCAATCAGCCCCAGCATTTT.

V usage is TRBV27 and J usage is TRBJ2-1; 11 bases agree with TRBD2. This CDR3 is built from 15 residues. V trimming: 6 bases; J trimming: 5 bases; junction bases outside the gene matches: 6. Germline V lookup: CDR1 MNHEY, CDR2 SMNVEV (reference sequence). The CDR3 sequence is CASSAGTSGNNEQFF. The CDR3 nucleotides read TGTGCCAGCAGCGCCGGGACTAGCGGCAACAATGAGCAGTTCTTC.

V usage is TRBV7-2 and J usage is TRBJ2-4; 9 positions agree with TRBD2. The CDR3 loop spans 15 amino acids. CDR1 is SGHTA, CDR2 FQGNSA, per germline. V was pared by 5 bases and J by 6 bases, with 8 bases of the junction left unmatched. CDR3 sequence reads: CASSPDSGGLNIQYF. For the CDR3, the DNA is TGTGCCAGCAGCCCAGATAGCGGGGGCCTAAACATTCAGTACTTC.

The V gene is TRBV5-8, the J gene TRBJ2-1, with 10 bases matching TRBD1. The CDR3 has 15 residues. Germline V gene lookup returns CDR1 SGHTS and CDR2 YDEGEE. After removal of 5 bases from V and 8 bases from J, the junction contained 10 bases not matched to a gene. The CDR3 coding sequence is TGTGCCAGCAGTCACACCGGGACAGGGGCCTATGAGCAGTTCTTC. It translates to CASSHTGTGAYEQFF.

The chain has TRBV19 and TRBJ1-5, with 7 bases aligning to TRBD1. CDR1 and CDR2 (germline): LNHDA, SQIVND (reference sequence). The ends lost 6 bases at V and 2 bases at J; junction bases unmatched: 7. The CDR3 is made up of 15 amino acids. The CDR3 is CASSSRDSGNQPQHF. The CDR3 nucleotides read TGTGCCAGTAGCTCAAGGGACAGCGGCAATCAGCCCCAGCATTTT.

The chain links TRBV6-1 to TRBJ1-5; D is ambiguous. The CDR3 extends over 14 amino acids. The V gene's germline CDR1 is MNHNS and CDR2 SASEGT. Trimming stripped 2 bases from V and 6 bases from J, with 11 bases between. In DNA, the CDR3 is TGTGCCAGCAGTGAACTAGGTTCGGTTCAGCCCCAGCATTTT. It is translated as CASSELGSVQPQHF.

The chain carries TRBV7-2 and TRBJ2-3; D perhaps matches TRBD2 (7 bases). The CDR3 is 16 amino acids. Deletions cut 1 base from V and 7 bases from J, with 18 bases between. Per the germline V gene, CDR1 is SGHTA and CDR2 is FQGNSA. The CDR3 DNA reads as TGTGCCAGCAGCTTAGGGGGTCCAGGGGAGGGGTATACGCAGTATTTT. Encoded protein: CASSLGGPGEGYTQYF.

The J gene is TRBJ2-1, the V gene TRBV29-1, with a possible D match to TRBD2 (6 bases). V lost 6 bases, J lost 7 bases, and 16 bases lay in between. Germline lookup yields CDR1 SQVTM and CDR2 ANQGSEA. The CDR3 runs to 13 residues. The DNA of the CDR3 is TGCAGCGTCAGGGTAGGGAGGTGGAATGAGCAGTTCTTC. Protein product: CSVRVGRWNEQFF.

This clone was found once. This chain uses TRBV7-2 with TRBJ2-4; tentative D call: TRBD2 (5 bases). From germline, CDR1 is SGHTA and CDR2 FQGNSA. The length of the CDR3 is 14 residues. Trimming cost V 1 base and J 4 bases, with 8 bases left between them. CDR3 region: CASSLGGEKNIQYF. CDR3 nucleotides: TGTGCCAGCAGCTTAGGGGGAGAGAAAAACATTCAGTACTTC.

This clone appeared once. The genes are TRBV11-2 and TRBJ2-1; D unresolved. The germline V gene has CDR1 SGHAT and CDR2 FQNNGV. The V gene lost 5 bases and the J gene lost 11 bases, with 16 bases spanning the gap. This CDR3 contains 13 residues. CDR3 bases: TGTGCCAGCAGCACCCGTACAGAGTCTAAGCAGTTCTTC. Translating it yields CASSTRTESKQFF.

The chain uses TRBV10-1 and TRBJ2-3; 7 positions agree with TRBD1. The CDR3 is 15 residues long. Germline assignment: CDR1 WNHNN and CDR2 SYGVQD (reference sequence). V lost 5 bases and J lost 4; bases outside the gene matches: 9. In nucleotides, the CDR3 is TGCGCCAGCAGTCCCAGGACAGGTGTGGCAGATACGCAGTATTTT. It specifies CASSPRTGVADTQYF.

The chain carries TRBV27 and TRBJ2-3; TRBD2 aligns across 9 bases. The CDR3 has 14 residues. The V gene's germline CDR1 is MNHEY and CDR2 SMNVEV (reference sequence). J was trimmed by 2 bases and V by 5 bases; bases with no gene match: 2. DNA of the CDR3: TGTGCCAGCAGTAGACTAGCGGCCACAGATACGCAGTATTTT. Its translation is CASSRLAATDTQYF.

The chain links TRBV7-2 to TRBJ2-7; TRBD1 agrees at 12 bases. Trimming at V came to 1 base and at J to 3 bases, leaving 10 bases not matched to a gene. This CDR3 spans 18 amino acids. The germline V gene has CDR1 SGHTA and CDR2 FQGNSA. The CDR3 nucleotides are TGTGCCAGCAGCTTAGTAAAGGGGACAGGGGGCCCCCTCTACGAGCAGTACTTC. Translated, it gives CASSLVKGTGGPLYEQYF.

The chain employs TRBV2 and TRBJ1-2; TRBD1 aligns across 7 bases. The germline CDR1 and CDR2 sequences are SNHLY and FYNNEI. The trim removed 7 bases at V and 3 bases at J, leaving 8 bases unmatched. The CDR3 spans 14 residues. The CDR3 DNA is TGTGCCAGCACCTGGGACAGCCCTGACTATGGCTACACCTTC. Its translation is CASTWDSPDYGYTF. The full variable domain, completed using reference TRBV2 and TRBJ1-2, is EPEVTQTPSHQVTQMGQEVILRCVPISNHLYFYWYRQILGQKVEFLVSFYNNEISEKSEIFDDQFSVERPDGSNFTLKIRSTKLEDSAMYFCASTWDSPDYGYTFGSGTRLTVV.

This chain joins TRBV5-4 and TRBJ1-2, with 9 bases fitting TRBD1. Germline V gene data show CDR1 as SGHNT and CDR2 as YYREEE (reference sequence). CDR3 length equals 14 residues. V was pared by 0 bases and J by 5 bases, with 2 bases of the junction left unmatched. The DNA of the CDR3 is TGTGCCAGCAGCTTGGACAGGGGGCGGTATGGCTACACCTTC. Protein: CASSLDRGRYGYTF.

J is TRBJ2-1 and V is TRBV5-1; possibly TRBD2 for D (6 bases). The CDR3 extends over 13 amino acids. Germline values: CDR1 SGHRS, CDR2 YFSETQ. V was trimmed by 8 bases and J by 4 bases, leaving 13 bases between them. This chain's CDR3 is CARIRGGYNEQFF. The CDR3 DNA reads TGCGCCAGGATACGTGGGGGGTACAATGAGCAGTTCTTC.

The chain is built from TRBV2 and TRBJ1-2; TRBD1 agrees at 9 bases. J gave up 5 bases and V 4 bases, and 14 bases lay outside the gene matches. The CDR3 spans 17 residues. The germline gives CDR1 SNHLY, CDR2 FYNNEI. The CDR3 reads CASSGPGQGRVRYGYTF. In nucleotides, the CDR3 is TGTGCCAGCAGTGGGCCGGGACAGGGCCGAGTTCGGTATGGCTACACCTTC.

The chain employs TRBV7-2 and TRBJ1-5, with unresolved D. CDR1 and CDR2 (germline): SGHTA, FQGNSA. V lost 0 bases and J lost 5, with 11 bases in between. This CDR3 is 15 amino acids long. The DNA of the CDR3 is TGTGCCAGCAGCTTAGCGAGGGCCGTATATCAGCCCCAGCATTTT. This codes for CASSLARAVYQPQHF.

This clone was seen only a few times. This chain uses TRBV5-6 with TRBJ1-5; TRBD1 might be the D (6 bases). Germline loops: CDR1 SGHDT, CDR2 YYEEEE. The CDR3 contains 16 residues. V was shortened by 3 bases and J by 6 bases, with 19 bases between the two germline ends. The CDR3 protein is CASSSYPTGFSQPQHF. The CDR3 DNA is TGTGCCAGCAGCTCGTACCCCACAGGGTTCAGTCAGCCCCAGCATTTT.

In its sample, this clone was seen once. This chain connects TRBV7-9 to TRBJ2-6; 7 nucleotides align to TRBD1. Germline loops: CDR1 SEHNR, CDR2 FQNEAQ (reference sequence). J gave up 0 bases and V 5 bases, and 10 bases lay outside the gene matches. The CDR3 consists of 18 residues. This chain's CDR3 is CASSTTTGFFSGANVLTF. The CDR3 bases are TGTGCCAGCAGCACCACGACAGGGTTTTTCTCTGGGGCCAACGTCCTGACTTTC. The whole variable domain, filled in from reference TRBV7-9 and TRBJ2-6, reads DTGVSQNPRHKITKRGQNVTFRCDPISEHNRLYWYRQTLGQGPEFLTYFQNEAQLEKSRLLSDRFSAERPKGSFSTLEIQRTEQGDSAMYLCASSTTTGFFSGANVLTFGAGSRLTVL.

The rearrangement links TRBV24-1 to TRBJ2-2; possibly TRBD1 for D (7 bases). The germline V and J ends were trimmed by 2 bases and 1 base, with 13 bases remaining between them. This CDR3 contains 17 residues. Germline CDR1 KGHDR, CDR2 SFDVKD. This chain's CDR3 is CATSDSAGQRNTGELFF. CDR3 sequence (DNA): TGTGCCACCAGTGATTCCGCGGGACAGAGGAACACCGGGGAGCTGTTTTTT.

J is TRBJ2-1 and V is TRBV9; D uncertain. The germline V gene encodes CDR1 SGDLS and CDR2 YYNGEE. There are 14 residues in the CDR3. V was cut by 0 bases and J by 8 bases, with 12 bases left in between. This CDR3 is CASSVGLPSDEQFF. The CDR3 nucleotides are TGTGCCAGCAGCGTAGGGTTACCGAGCGATGAGCAGTTCTTC.